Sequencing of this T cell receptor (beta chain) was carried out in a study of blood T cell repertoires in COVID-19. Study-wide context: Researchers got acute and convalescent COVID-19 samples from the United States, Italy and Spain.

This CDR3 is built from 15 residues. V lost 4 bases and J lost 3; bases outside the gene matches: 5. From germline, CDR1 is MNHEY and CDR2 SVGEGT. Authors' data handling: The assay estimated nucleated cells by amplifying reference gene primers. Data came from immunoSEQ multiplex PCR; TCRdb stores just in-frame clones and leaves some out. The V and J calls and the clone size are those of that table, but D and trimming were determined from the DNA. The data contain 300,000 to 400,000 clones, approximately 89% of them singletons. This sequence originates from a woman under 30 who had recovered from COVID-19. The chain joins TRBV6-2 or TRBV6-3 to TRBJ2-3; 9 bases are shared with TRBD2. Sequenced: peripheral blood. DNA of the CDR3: TGTGCCAGCAGTTTCTCTAGCGGGAATACAGATACGCAGTATTTT. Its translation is CASSFSSGNTDTQYF.